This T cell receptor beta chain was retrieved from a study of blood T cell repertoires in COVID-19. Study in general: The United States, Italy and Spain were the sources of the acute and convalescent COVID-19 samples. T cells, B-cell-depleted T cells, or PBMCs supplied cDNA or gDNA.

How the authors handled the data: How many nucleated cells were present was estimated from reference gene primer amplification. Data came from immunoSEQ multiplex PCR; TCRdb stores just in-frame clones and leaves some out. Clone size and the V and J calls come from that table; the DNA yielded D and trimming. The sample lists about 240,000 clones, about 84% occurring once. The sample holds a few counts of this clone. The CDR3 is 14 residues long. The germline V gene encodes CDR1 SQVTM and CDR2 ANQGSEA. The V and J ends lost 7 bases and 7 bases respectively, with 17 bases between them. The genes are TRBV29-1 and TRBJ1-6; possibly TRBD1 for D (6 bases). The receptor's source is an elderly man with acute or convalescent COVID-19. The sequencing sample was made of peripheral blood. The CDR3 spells CSASEQGPNSPLHF. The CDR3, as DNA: TGCAGCGCCTCAGAACAGGGTCCCAATTCACCCCTCCACTTT.